Below, 27 T cell receptor beta chains from the same sample are listed, as sequenced in a study of T-cell memory formation after mild COVID-19. In TCRdb, the 5' RACE reads were re-called with MiXCR into one record per CDR3 protein. In the table there are approximately 88,000 distinct CDR3 sequences, 25% of which are singletons. Sequencing was done on a sample of PBMCs or a T cell subset sorted from them (not recorded which). All receptors come from a man in his late teens or twenties who had mild COVID-19 (a few samples of this study predate the infection). Cell type and time point are not known.

This sequence joins TRBV29-1 and TRBJ1-1; D is ambiguous. This CDR3 is 12 amino acids long. Trimming stripped 1 base from V and 2 bases from J, with 5 bases between. Germline V CDR1 and CDR2: SQVTM, ANQGSEA. CDR3: CSVEGVNTEAFF. CDR3 nucleotide sequence: TGCAGCGTTGAAGGAGTAAACACTGAAGCTTTCTTT.

V is TRBV7-8 and J is TRBJ1-1; D may be TRBD1 (6 bases). Germline V gives CDR1 SGHVS, CDR2 FQNEAQ. The CDR3 has 13 residues. Trimming cost V 1 base and J 8 bases, with 11 bases left between them. CDR3 bases: TGTGCCAGCAGCTTAGTTGGCAGGGGAGAAGCTTTCTTT. This encodes CASSLVGRGEAFF.

This chain uses TRBV11-2 with TRBJ2-5; TRBD1 might be the D (6 bases). The V end was cut by 1 base, the J end by 2 bases, with 11 bases between. Germline CDR1 SGHAT, CDR2 FQNNGV. This CDR3 is built from 15 residues. CDR3 residues: CASSLGTAEQETQYF. In DNA, the CDR3 is TGTGCCAGCAGCTTAGGGACAGCCGAGCAAGAGACCCAGTACTTC.

The CDR3 DNA sequence: TGTGCCAGCGCGGGGGTAGGGGACTCGGACAATGAGCAGTTCTTC. Translated, it gives CASAGVGDSDNEQFF. The rearrangement uses TRBV13 and TRBJ2-1; 7 nucleotides align to TRBD2. This CDR3 has 15 residues. The V gene's germline CDR1 is PRHDT and CDR2 FYEKMQ (reference sequence). The J segment lost 5 bases and the V segment lost 8 bases, leaving 12 bases of the junction unmatched.

V gene TRBV24-1 combines with J gene TRBJ2-1; D uncertain. The CDR3 is 16 amino acids. From germline, CDR1 is KGHDR and CDR2 SFDVKD. The ends were cut back, 3 bases at V and 6 bases at J, with 17 bases in the middle. The CDR3 protein is CATSDPDGLGINEQFF. CDR3 in DNA: TGTGCCACCAGTGATCCGGACGGGCTTGGGATCAATGAGCAGTTCTTC.

The CDR3 bases are TGTGCCAGCAGCCCCGACCGCACCTATTCACCCCTCCACTTT. Amino acids: CASSPDRTYSPLHF. The rearrangement joins TRBV7-9 to TRBJ1-6; D unclear. CDR1 is SEHNR and CDR2 is FQNEAQ in the germline V gene (reference sequence). This CDR3 has 14 amino acids. Trimming left V 5 bases short and J 8 bases short, with 13 bases between.

The V gene is TRBV5-1, the J gene TRBJ1-1, with D possibly TRBD1 on 6 matching bases. The CDR3 extends over 12 amino acids. The germline V gene encodes CDR1 SGHRS and CDR2 YFSETQ. V dropped 5 bases and J dropped 5 bases, with 10 bases sitting between them. DNA of the CDR3: TGCGCCAGCAGGAGGGGGGAGACTGAAGCTTTCTTT. Translating gives CASRRGETEAFF.

The chain carries TRBV20-1 and TRBJ2-7; TRBD1 might be the D (6 bases). The CDR3 is made up of 14 amino acids. The V and J ends lost 1 base and 3 bases respectively, with 13 bases between them. Germline V gene lookup returns CDR1 DFQATT and CDR2 SNEGSKA (reference sequence). CDR3 DNA sequence: TGCAGTGCTAGAGCATATGGGGGCTTCTACGAGCAGTACGTC. This encodes CSARAYGGFYEQYV.

This clonotype was counted a few times. This chain links TRBV18 with TRBJ2-7; 7 nucleotides align to TRBD1. V was clipped by 2 bases and J by 5 bases; unmatched bases: 3. Germline assignment: CDR1 KGHSH and CDR2 LQKENI. CDR3 size: 13 residues. The CDR3 coding sequence is TGTGCCAGCTCACCAGACAGGGTGGACGAGCAGTACTTC. Amino acid sequence: CASSPDRVDEQYF.

The V call is TRBV7-6, the J call TRBJ2-1, with 7 bases aligning to TRBD1. With 8 bases clipped from V and 9 bases from J, the junction kept 10 bases outside the gene matches. In germline, CDR1 is SGHVS, CDR2 FNYEAQ. The CDR3 runs to 13 residues. The CDR3 region is CASVSGTEIEQFF. The CDR3 DNA reads TGTGCCAGCGTCTCCGGGACAGAAATTGAGCAGTTCTTC.

A few counts support this clonotype. The rearrangement joins TRBV4-3 to TRBJ1-1; D gene ambiguous. The CDR3 is made up of 15 amino acids. V lost 1 base and J 4 bases, leaving 13 bases between the germline ends. Germline CDR1 LGHNA, CDR2 YSLEER. This CDR3 reads CASSQGPGIGTEAFF. CDR3 bases: TGCGCCAGCAGCCAAGGCCCGGGGATCGGCACTGAAGCTTTCTTT.

The chain employs TRBV12-3 or TRBV12-4 and TRBJ2-2, with TRBD1 matching 9 bases. The CDR3 has 15 residues. The ends lost 6 bases at V and 4 bases at J; junction bases unmatched: 6. DNA for the CDR3: TGTGCCAGCAGCTTAACGGGACAGGGCACCGGGGAGCTGTTTTTT. This sequence encodes CASSLTGQGTGELFF.

This clonotype was seen only a few times. The chain employs TRBV20-1 and TRBJ2-7; D is uncertain. The CDR3 extends over 10 amino acids. Germline CDR1 is DFQATT and CDR2 is SNEGSKA (reference sequence). Deletions cut 3 bases from V and 6 bases from J, with 6 bases between. The CDR3 coding sequence is TGCAGTGCTAGGTACTCCGAGCAGTACTTC. This sequence encodes CSARYSEQYF.

There are a few counts of this clonotype. The chain recombines TRBV6-2 or TRBV6-3 with TRBJ2-5; the D gene is possibly TRBD1 (6 bases). The CDR3 loop spans 16 amino acids. Germline loops: CDR1 MNHEY, CDR2 SVGEGT. The germline V and J ends were trimmed by 4 bases and 2 bases, with 17 bases remaining between them. The CDR3 DNA reads TGTGCCAGCAGTTTGGGACCAGAGACAGGACAAGAGACCCAGTACTTC. This gives the protein CASSLGPETGQETQYF.

This chain connects TRBV29-1 to TRBJ2-3; 11 positions agree with TRBD1. This CDR3 is built from 15 residues. The V segment lost 0 bases and the J segment 4 bases; nucleotides outside the gene matches: 3. CDR1 SQVTM and CDR2 ANQGSEA come from the germline V gene. The CDR3: CSVEDRDRGSDTQYF. In nucleotides, the CDR3 is TGCAGCGTTGAAGATAGGGACAGGGGGTCAGATACGCAGTATTTT.

This chain uses TRBV14 with TRBJ1-1; D gene uncertain. The CDR3 loop spans 15 amino acids. Trimming removed 1 base from V and 4 bases from J, with 13 bases in between. Germline V gives CDR1 SGHDN, CDR2 FVKESK. CDR3 sequence: CASSQGRGVGTEAFF. The CDR3 bases are TGTGCCAGCAGCCAAGGGCGGGGAGTTGGCACTGAAGCTTTCTTT.

This clonotype has a handful of counts. The chain carries TRBV7-9 and TRBJ1-1, with no clear D. CDR3 length equals 13 residues. CDR1 and CDR2 from the germline V gene are SEHNR and FQNEAQ (reference sequence). With 0 bases removed from V and 4 bases from J, the gap between germline ends came to 6 bases. CDR3 DNA: TGTGCCAGCAGCTTAGCGGGGATCACTGAAGCTTTCTTT. Its translation is CASSLAGITEAFF.

This clonotype has more than one count but fewer than ten. CDR3 protein: CASSLNLAGNTDTQYF. DNA for the CDR3: TGTGCCAGCAGCTTAAATCTAGCGGGGAACACAGATACGCAGTATTTT. The rearrangement uses TRBV7-3 and TRBJ2-3, with TRBD2 matching 9 bases. This CDR3 region has 16 residues. Germline values: CDR1 SGHTA, CDR2 FQGTGA. V dropped 1 base and J dropped 2; count of bases not matched to a gene: 4. Looking up the rest from reference TRBV7-3 and TRBJ2-3 gives the full variable domain: GAGVSQTPSNKVTEKGKYVELRCDPISGHTALYWYRQSLGQGPEFLIYFQGTGAADDSGLPNDRFFAVRPEGSVSTLKIQRTERGDSAVYLCASSLNLAGNTDTQYFGPGTRLTVL.

The chain joins TRBV4-3 to TRBJ2-7, with D uncertain. V shed 1 base and J shed 3 bases, with 13 bases lying between them. Germline loops: CDR1 LGHNA, CDR2 YSLEER. CDR3 size: 15 residues. CDR3 DNA: TGCGCCAGCAGCCAAGTACTCGGACGGCACTACGAGCAGTACTTC. Amino acid sequence: CASSQVLGRHYEQYF.

CDR3 sequence reads: CASSGGLAGVGELFF. The DNA for the CDR3 is TGCGCCAGCAGTGGAGGACTAGCGGGAGTCGGGGAGCTGTTTTTT. This rearrangement joins TRBV5-1 to TRBJ2-2; 13 bases align to TRBD2. Per the germline V gene, CDR1 is SGHRS and CDR2 is YFSETQ. Trimming at V came to 5 bases and at J to 7 bases, leaving 5 bases not matched to a gene. The CDR3 covers 15 residues. The variable domain in full, with the rest retrieved from reference TRBV5-1 and TRBJ2-2, is KAGVTQTPRYLIKTRGQQVTLSCSPISGHRSVSWYQQTPGQGLQFLFEYFSETQRNKGNFPGRFSGRQFSNSRSEMNVSTLELGDSALYLCASSGGLAGVGELFFGEGSRLTVL.

This clonotype occurred a few times. This chain uses TRBV4-2 with TRBJ1-4, with TRBD1 identical over 7 bases. The CDR3 length is 15 residues. The germline gives CDR1 LGHNA, CDR2 YNFKEQ. Trimming at V came to 5 bases and at J to 8 bases, leaving 11 bases not matched to a gene. The CDR3 here is CASSAGVQGREKLFF. The CDR3 DNA follows: TGTGCCAGCAGCGCCGGGGTACAGGGGAGGGAAAAACTGTTTTTT.

The V gene is TRBV7-9, the J gene TRBJ2-2, with 11 bases that match TRBD1. From germline, CDR1 is SEHNR and CDR2 FQNEAQ (reference sequence). The CDR3 consists of 16 residues. After removal of 5 bases from V and 3 bases from J, the junction contained 5 bases not matched to a gene. The CDR3 sequence is CASSGWTGGYTGELFF. As DNA, the CDR3 is TGTGCCAGCAGCGGATGGACAGGGGGCTACACCGGGGAGCTGTTTTTT.

In its sample, this clonotype was seen a few times. The chain uses TRBV11-2 and TRBJ2-7, with 9 nucleotides matching TRBD1. The CDR3 consists of 16 residues. V dropped 4 bases and J dropped 5; count of bases not matched to a gene: 12. The germline gives CDR1 SGHAT, CDR2 FQNNGV. CDR3 nucleotides: TGTGCCAGCAGCTCCCCGGACAGGGGAAATGAGGACGAGCAGTACTTC. Translated: CASSSPDRGNEDEQYF.

The chain couples TRBV19 to TRBJ2-2, with D maybe TRBD2 (6 bases). The V end lost 10 bases, the J end lost 2 bases, and 14 bases lay between the germline ends. The CDR3 runs 14 residues. The germline V gene has CDR1 LNHDA and CDR2 SQIVND (reference sequence). CDR3 DNA: TGTGCCACCTCATGGGGACTTAACACCGGGGAGCTGTTTTTT. Amino acids: CATSWGLNTGELFF.

This clonotype was picked up a small number of times. V is TRBV28 and J is TRBJ2-3; D might be TRBD1 or TRBD2, each matching 5 bases. The V end was cut by 4 bases, the J end by 6 bases, with 14 bases between. The CDR3 is 14 amino acids. Germline loops: CDR1 MDHEN, CDR2 SYDVKM. CDR3 sequence (DNA): TGTGCCAGCAGTTGGGACCACCGCGGGGATACGCAGTATTTT. This gives the protein CASSWDHRGDTQYF.

The chain joins TRBV6-2 or TRBV6-3 to TRBJ1-1; the D is unclear. Germline values: CDR1 MNHEY, CDR2 SVGEGT. The CDR3 runs to 14 residues. V was trimmed by 7 bases and J by 3 bases, leaving 15 bases between them. The CDR3 sequence is CASTLWSGHTEAFF. The CDR3 region has the DNA TGTGCCAGCACACTTTGGTCGGGCCACACTGAAGCTTTCTTT.

This chain connects TRBV7-9 to TRBJ2-7; 7 bases align to TRBD1. J lost 2 bases, V lost 3 bases, and 10 bases had no gene match. The V gene's germline CDR1 is SEHNR and CDR2 FQNEAQ (reference sequence). The CDR3 covers 16 residues. The CDR3 protein is CASSFVTGQKTYEQYF. Here the CDR3 DNA reads TGTGCCAGCAGCTTCGTCACGGGACAGAAAACCTACGAGCAGTACTTC.